These T cell receptor beta chains were read from a single sample in a study of T cell responses to AZD1222 COVID-19 vaccine. Data came from immunoSEQ multiplex PCR; TCRdb stores just in-frame clones and leaves some out. The sample carries 150,000 to 200,000 clones, 70% to 90% recorded once. Specimen: peripheral blood, collected 28 days after the second AZD1222 dose. Source of these receptors: an adult who received the AZD1222 COVID-19 vaccine. Each CDR3 is given with its conserved first and last residue. The D gene is left open where the match is weak. For some rows the clone size is stated as once, few or many, or as a class when expanded; others skip it.

D gene,clone size,J gene,V gene,CDR3 DNA,CDR3 protein
-,-,TRBJ2-7,TRBV3-1/TRBV3-2,TGTGCCAGCAGCCAAGAAGGAGTAACCTACGAGCAGTACTTC,CASSQEGVTYEQYF
TRBD2,-,TRBJ2-2,TRBV7-9,TGTGCCAGCCGGGGGGGCCGGTTCACCGGGGAGCTGTTTTTT,CASRGGRFTGELFF
-,-,TRBJ2-7,TRBV5-6,TGTGCCAGCAGCAATGACAGGCCCGACTCCTACGAGCAGTACTTC,CASSNDRPDSYEQYF
-,-,TRBJ2-1,TRBV9,TGTGCCAGCAGCCTACAGGGCAACTCCTACAATGAGCAGTTCTTC,CASSLQGNSYNEQFF
-,-,TRBJ2-2,TRBV7-9,TGTGCCAGCAGCTATCATAACGGGGAGCTGTTTTTT,CASSYHNGELFF
TRBD2,once,TRBJ2-3,TRBV24-1,TGTGCCACCAGTTTAGCGGGACCAGATACGCAGTATTTT,CATSLAGPDTQYF
TRBD2,-,TRBJ2-7,TRBV5-5,TGTGCCAGCAGCCGTCCCGGGACTAGCTCCTGGGAGCAGTACTTC,CASSRPGTSSWEQYF
-,-,TRBJ2-7,TRBV30,TGTGCCTGGACCCCACGGGGCTCCCTCGAGCAGTACTTC,CAWTPRGSLEQYF
-,-,TRBJ2-7,TRBV12-3/TRBV12-4,TGTGCCAGCAGAACTAATGACGAGCAGTACTTC,CASRTNDEQYF
TRBD2,-,TRBJ2-1,TRBV30,TGTGCCTGGGGCGGGGGTCCTCTTAATGAGCAGTTCTTC,CAWGGGPLNEQFF
TRBD1,-,TRBJ2-1,TRBV14,TGTGCCAGCAGCCACCTAACAGGGGGATACTACAATGAGCAGTTCTTC,CASSHLTGGYYNEQFF
TRBD2,few,TRBJ2-7,TRBV2,TGTGCCAGCACCTTCGGACTAGCGGGATCCTACGAGCAGTACTTC,CASTFGLAGSYEQYF
TRBD1,once,TRBJ2-3,TRBV11-3,TGTGCCAGCAGCTTCTCGACAGGGCCAGATACGCAGTATTTT,CASSFSTGPDTQYF
-,-,TRBJ2-5,TRBV5-1,TGCGCCAGCAGCTTGGCAGGGGTAGAAGAGACCCAGTACTTC,CASSLAGVEETQYF
-,-,TRBJ2-3,TRBV3-1/TRBV3-2,TGTGCCAGCAGCCAACAACGGGAAACAGATACGCAGTATTTT,CASSQQRETDTQYF
-,-,TRBJ2-2,TRBV6-2/TRBV6-3,TGTGCCAGCAGTTCATGGGCTCGAGGGACCGGGGAGCTGTTTTTT,CASSSWARGTGELFF
-,-,TRBJ2-7,TRBV7-6,TGTGCCAGCAGCTCAGGAGGGATTACCTACGAGCAGTACTTC,CASSSGGITYEQYF
-,-,TRBJ2-2,TRBV3-1/TRBV3-2,TGTGCCAGCAGCCAAGAGTCCCACGGCGGGGAGCTGTTTTTT,CASSQESHGGELFF
TRBD2,-,TRBJ2-2,TRBV7-8,TGTGCCAGCACCCGCTCAGCGGGAAGGGGAGACGGGGAGCTGTTTTTT,CASTRSAGRGDGELFF
TRBD1,-,TRBJ2-2,TRBV28,TGTGCCAGCAGCCTTGGACAGGGGGCTATAGTCACCGGGGAGCTGTTTTTT,CASSLGQGAIVTGELFF
-,-,TRBJ2-7,TRBV10-3,TGTGCCATCACTACACAGGGCCCAAGCTCCTACGAGCAGTACTTC,CAITTQGPSSYEQYF
TRBD2,-,TRBJ2-1,TRBV3-1/TRBV3-2,TGTGCCAGCAGCCAAGACCCAAGCGGGAGGGGTGACAATGAGCAGTTCTTC,CASSQDPSGRGDNEQFF
-,-,TRBJ1-2,TRBV28,TGTGCCAGCAGTGGGGTCCTAAACTATGGCTACACCTTC,CASSGVLNYGYTF
-,-,TRBJ2-7,TRBV15,TGTGCCACCAGCAGCGGGCAACTATACGAGCAGTACTTC,CATSSGQLYEQYF
TRBD1,once,TRBJ2-1,TRBV5-1,TGCGCCAGCAGCTTGTTGGATGGGACAGGGCCGAACAATGAGCAGTTCTTC,CASSLLDGTGPNNEQFF
-,-,TRBJ2-7,TRBV27,TGTGCCAGCAGTTCCCTGAGCTCCTACGAGCAGTACTTC,CASSSLSSYEQYF
-,-,TRBJ2-7,TRBV19,TGTGCCAGTAGTTCCACAGGGGCGGGAGAGCAGTACTTC,CASSSTGAGEQYF
-,-,TRBJ2-5,TRBV13,TGTGCCAGCAGCTTAGCACCCGTGGGAGAGACCCAGTACTTC,CASSLAPVGETQYF
-,-,TRBJ2-1,TRBV7-2,TGTGCCAGCAGACTTTTCGGCGGAGTACCCGGCGATGAGCAGTTCTTC,CASRLFGGVPGDEQFF